Listed below are T cell receptor beta chains from one sample, sequenced in a study of metastatic and nonmetastatic thyroid tumors. With MiXCR, TCRdb called clones anew from the PCR reads. The sample lists around 12,000 clones, roughly two fifths occurring once. Material for sequencing was tumor tissue. The source is a female donor with papillary thyroid cancer or a benign thyroid nodule (not recorded which). Some clones in this sample may be carry-over from other donors' samples. The CDR3 runs from the conserved cysteine through the conserved F or W. Each record gives: V gene, clone size, J gene, D gene, CDR3 protein, CDR3 DNA. A D gene is named only where the DNA matches it firmly. Only some rows state a clone size, as once, few, many or a class for expanded clones.

TRBV19	few	TRBJ2-2	-	CASSQGTSGELFF	TGTGCCAGTAGTCAGGGAACGTCCGGGGAGCTGTTTTTT
TRBV6-1	-	TRBJ2-7	-	CASSSIWTPGGEQYF	TGTGCCAGCAGTTCTATCTGGACCCCCGGGGGAGAGCAGTACTTC
TRBV6-1	few	TRBJ1-6	-	CASGSGQSYNSPLHF	TGTGCCAGCGGATCAGGACAGTCCTATAATTCACCCCTCCACTTT
TRBV7-2	-	TRBJ2-2	-	CASSLKAPGELFF	TGTGCCAGCAGCTTAAAAGCTCCTGGGGAGCTGTTTTTT
TRBV2	-	TRBJ2-7	-	CASSENAPYF	TGTGCCAGCAGCGAGAACGCCCCATACTTC
TRBV30	-	TRBJ2-1	TRBD2	CAWSEGSSGHNEQFF	TGTGCCTGGAGTGAAGGGTCTAGCGGCCACAATGAGCAGTTCTTC
TRBV20-1	-	TRBJ2-1	-	CSARGGHNEQFF	TGCAGTGCTAGAGGGGGACACAATGAGCAGTTCTTC
TRBV6-2/TRBV6-3	few	TRBJ1-1	TRBD1	CASSPGQGIGEAFF	TGTGCCAGCAGTCCGGGACAGGGAATAGGTGAAGCTTTCTTT
TRBV20-1	-	TRBJ2-3	TRBD2	CSARLAATDTQYF	TGCAGTGCTAGACTAGCGGCCACAGATACGCAGTATTTT
TRBV24-1	few	TRBJ1-2	-	CATSAGGEGYGYTF	TGTGCCACCAGTGCAGGAGGGGAGGGCTATGGCTACACCTTC
TRBV6-1	few	TRBJ1-2	-	CASSEVSKGIYGYTF	TGTGCCAGCAGTGAAGTTTCAAAGGGGATCTATGGCTACACCTTC
TRBV6-1	-	TRBJ2-7	-	CASSWGSEQYF	TGTGCCAGCAGCTGGGGCTCCGAGCAGTACTTC
TRBV5-1	-	TRBJ2-3	-	CASEPFRGFTDTQYF	TGCGCCAGCGAGCCATTCAGGGGATTCACAGATACGCAGTATTTT
TRBV6-5	few	TRBJ2-5	-	CASSYSPSLWETQYF	TGTGCCAGCAGTTACTCACCTAGTCTCTGGGAGACCCAGTACTTC
TRBV27	-	TRBJ1-6	-	CASHPKSWNSPLHF	TGTGCCAGCCACCCCAAGAGTTGGAATTCACCCCTCCACTTT
TRBV7-2	large	TRBJ1-2	-	CASSLEWLGYTF	TGTGCCAGCAGCTTAGAGTGGCTTGGCTACACCTTC
TRBV4-1	-	TRBJ2-2	-	CASSLKIHTGELFF	TGCGCCAGCAGCCTAAAGATTCACACCGGGGAGCTGTTTTTT
TRBV7-9	few	TRBJ1-1	-	CASSLGGPIGAFF	TGTGCCAGCAGCTTAGGGGGACCAATCGGGGCTTTCTTT
TRBV28	few	TRBJ1-1	TRBD1	CAAGTDYMNTEAFF	TGTGCTGCCGGGACAGATTATATGAACACTGAAGCTTTCTTT
TRBV25-1	-	TRBJ2-1	-	CASSDEGPGYNEQFF	TGTGCCAGCAGTGATGAGGGGCCGGGCTACAATGAGCAGTTCTTC
TRBV7-2	-	TRBJ2-7	TRBD1	CASSLGDSYEQYF	TGTGCCAGCAGCTTAGGGGACAGCTACGAGCAGTACTTC
TRBV29-1	-	TRBJ2-2	-	CSVNPGVTGELFF	TGCAGCGTAAACCCCGGGGTCACCGGGGAGCTGTTTTTT
TRBV6-1	few	TRBJ2-1	-	CASSEERSGSSRNEQFF	TGTGCCAGCAGCGAAGAAAGGAGCGGTTCCTCGAGGAATGAGCAGTTCTTC
TRBV3-1	-	TRBJ2-7	TRBD2	CASSQGTSGYEQYF	TGTGCCAGCAGCCAAGGGACTAGTGGCTACGAGCAGTACTTC
TRBV11-3	-	TRBJ2-7	-	CASSLTGTPGEQYF	TGTGCCAGCAGCCTGACCGGGACCCCGGGGGAGCAGTACTTC
TRBV12-3/TRBV12-4	-	TRBJ2-7	TRBD2	CASSWGTSGSEQYF	TGTGCCAGCAGTTGGGGGACTAGCGGCAGCGAGCAGTACTTC
TRBV28	few	TRBJ2-1	TRBD2	CASSLSGGGNYNEQFF	TGTGCCAGCAGTTTATCCGGCGGGGGTAACTACAATGAGCAGTTCTTC